Sequencing of this T cell receptor (beta chain) was carried out in a study of immune heterogeneity within non-small cell lung tumors. This clonotype was seen a handful of times. Template came from bulk tumor genomic DNA, at around 630 ng per sample. Spaced far apart, several biopsies were taken from each primary tumor during surgery. Their non-small cell lung cancer was newly diagnosed and untreated, and the patients underwent curative surgery. Germline values: CDR1 SGHTS, CDR2 YDEGEE. The CDR3 runs 16 residues. Trimming removed 2 bases from V and 1 base from J; junction bases left unmatched: 3. The TCR beta CDR3 region underwent multiplex PCR amplification with 32 V and 13 J primers. TCRdb processed the multiplex PCR reads anew with MiXCR; each CDR3 protein has one entry. Here the sample spans around 4,700 distinct CDR3 sequences, approximately 22% being singletons.

Input material: lung tumor tissue. The genes are TRBV5-8 and TRBJ2-2, with 9 bases identical to TRBD1. This receptor was obtained from a man in his sixties with non-small cell lung cancer. The CDR3 DNA reads as TGTGCCAGCAGCTTTTGGGGACAGGGGAACACCGGGGAGCTGTTTTTT. Its protein is CASSFWGQGNTGELFF.